These 21 T cell receptor beta chains were sequenced from one sample in a study of radiation and T cells in renal cell carcinoma. Time point given: blood 2 weeks post-SBRT. Treatment: 15 Gy SBRT to primary tumor, nephrectomy 4 weeks later. Repertoires were generated with immunoSEQ multiplex PCR, while TCRdb's copy carries only in-frame clones and drops some. The sample shows more than 95,000 clones, around 80% of them seen only once. Specimen: blood, collected from a patient whose treatment included radiotherapy and nephrectomy. These receptors were collected from a man aged 45-65 years with renal cell carcinoma.

V gene TRBV28 combines with J gene TRBJ1-2; no clear D gene. The V and J ends lost 2 bases and 8 bases respectively, with 12 bases between them. CDR3 length: 13 amino acids. Germline lookup yields CDR1 MDHEN and CDR2 SYDVKM. The CDR3 coding sequence is TGTGCCAGCAGTTTAGGGAATTCAGGCGGCTACACCTTC. Translated, it gives CASSLGNSGGYTF.

The CDR3 reads CASSRGQGLDEQYF. The CDR3 nucleotides are TGTGCCAGCAGCCGTGGACAGGGTCTCGACGAGCAGTACTTC. The chain joins TRBV7-2 to TRBJ2-7; 8 bases align to TRBD1. This CDR3 has 14 residues. V lost 5 bases to trimming and J lost 5 bases; unmatched junction nucleotides: 8. Germline V gene sequence: CDR1 SGHTA, CDR2 FQGNSA. Drawing the rest from reference TRBV7-2 and TRBJ2-7, the complete variable domain is GAGVSQSPSNKVTEKGKDVELRCDPISGHTALYWYRQSLGQGLEFLIYFQGNSAPDKSGLPSDRFSAERTGGSVSTLTIQRTQQEDSAVYLCASSRGQGLDEQYFGPGTRLTVT.

The chain combines TRBV9 with TRBJ2-7, with 9 bases matching TRBD1. Germline assignment: CDR1 SGDLS and CDR2 YYNGEE. The CDR3 is 15 residues long. With 0 bases clipped from V and 0 bases from J, the junction kept 1 base outside the gene matches. The CDR3 loop reads CASSVGDRASYEQYF. The CDR3 DNA is TGTGCCAGCAGCGTAGGGGACAGGGCCTCCTACGAGCAGTACTTC.

The chain combines TRBV30 with TRBJ1-4; no firm D call. The CDR3 totals 15 residues. V was cut by 0 bases and J by 0 bases, with 8 bases left in between. From germline, CDR1 is GTSNPN and CDR2 SVGIG (reference sequence). CDR3 in DNA: TGTGCCTGGAGTGTACGAGGATCAACTAATGAAAAACTGTTTTTT. It codes for CAWSVRGSTNEKLFF.

A few counts support this clone. The chain uses TRBV2 and TRBJ1-5; D unclear. V shed 2 bases and J shed 0 bases, with 11 bases lying between them. Germline V gene sequence: CDR1 SNHLY, CDR2 FYNNEI. The length of the CDR3 is 16 residues. In nucleotides, the CDR3 is TGTGCCAGCAGTGAAACGGAATCTTATAGCAATCAGCCCCAGCATTTT. It encodes CASSETESYSNQPQHF.

The chain recombines TRBV5-1 with TRBJ1-2; possibly TRBD1 for D (5 bases). CDR1 is SGHRS, CDR2 YFSETQ, per germline. V was trimmed by 0 bases and J by 6 bases, leaving 24 bases between them. This CDR3 region has 18 residues. CDR3 sequence (DNA): TGCGCCAGCAGCTTGGACGTTTCGGGGGTCTCAAAGCTCCATGGCTACACCTTC. This encodes CASSLDVSGVSKLHGYTF.

The J gene is TRBJ2-1, the V gene TRBV7-9, with 10 bases that match TRBD1. This CDR3 has 17 amino acids. The V and J ends lost 3 bases and 2 bases, in that order; junction bases with no gene match: 7. Germline CDR1 and CDR2: SEHNR and FQNEAQ (reference sequence). The CDR3 loop reads CASSLGAGTGAYNEQFF. DNA for the CDR3: TGTGCCAGCAGCTTGGGGGCCGGGACAGGGGCCTACAATGAGCAGTTCTTC.

This clone has only a few counts. This chain connects TRBV7-2 to TRBJ1-2; D may be TRBD1 (5 bases). Trimming pared 1 base from V and 3 bases from J, leaving 9 bases between. The CDR3 totals 14 residues. The germline V gene encodes CDR1 SGHTA and CDR2 FQGNSA. The CDR3 coding sequence is TGTGCCAGCAGCTTAGGGGTAGGGGACTATGGCTACACCTTC. Protein sequence: CASSLGVGDYGYTF.

This clone was picked up a small number of times. The chain combines TRBV5-1 with TRBJ2-5; D remains unclear. V lost 0 bases, J lost 4 bases, and 7 bases lay in between. The germline V gene encodes CDR1 SGHRS and CDR2 YFSETQ. This CDR3 is 13 amino acids long. The DNA of the CDR3 is TGCGCCAGCAGCTTGGGACTGGGAGAGACCCAGTACTTC. Translated, it gives CASSLGLGETQYF.

Regarding this clone: Relative to the germline gene, one junction end is altered; a read error may explain this. The rearrangement links TRBV6-1 to TRBJ1-2, with 8 bases lining up with TRBD1. The germline V gene encodes CDR1 MNHNS and CDR2 SASEGT. CDR3 length: 15 residues. The chain's CDR3 is CASNENRGKFDGYTF. The CDR3 DNA sequence: TGTGCCAGCAATGAAAACAGGGGGAAATTTGACGGCTACACCTTC.

This clone was seen only once. The chain joins TRBV7-3 to TRBJ2-2, with D tentatively TRBD2 (6 bases). Germline V gene sequence: CDR1 SGHTA, CDR2 FQGTGA. V lost 0 bases to trimming and J lost 1 base, with 15 bases between them. The CDR3 length is 18 residues. The CDR3 loop is CASSLTGVVTRNTGELFF. The DNA for the CDR3 is TGTGCCAGCAGCTTAACCGGGGTTGTGACTAGGAACACCGGGGAGCTGTTTTTT.

This clone was detected a few times. V gene TRBV27 combines with J gene TRBJ2-1; 8 nucleotides agree with TRBD2. This CDR3 region has 15 residues. V lost 4 bases, J lost 4 bases, and 6 bases stayed unmatched. CDR1 and CDR2 from the germline V gene are MNHEY and SMNVEV (reference sequence). Here the CDR3 DNA reads TGTGCCAGCAGTTACCCGGGAGGGTTTTACAATGAGCAGTTCTTC. As protein: CASSYPGGFYNEQFF.

This chain uses TRBV28 with TRBJ2-1, with 11 bases fitting TRBD2. There are 15 residues in the CDR3. CDR1 MDHEN and CDR2 SYDVKM come from the germline V gene. Unmatched junction bases numbered 8, after V lost 6 bases and J lost 7 bases. The CDR3 spells CASRGLAGGWNEQFF. The DNA for the CDR3 is TGTGCCAGCAGGGGGCTAGCGGGAGGATGGAATGAGCAGTTCTTC. Full variable domain (missing parts from reference TRBV28 and TRBJ2-1): DVKVTQSSRYLVKRTGEKVFLECVQDMDHENMFWYRQDPGLGLRLIYFSYDVKMKEKGDIPEGYSVSREKKERFSLILESASTNQTSMYLCASRGLAGGWNEQFFGPGTRLTVL.

The V gene is TRBV27, the J gene TRBJ2-7; D is ambiguous. The CDR3 runs to 14 residues. Germline V gives CDR1 MNHEY, CDR2 SMNVEV (reference sequence). Trimming took off 5 bases at V and 2 bases at J, with 13 bases between the two ends. This CDR3 is CASSHSPRPYEQYF. CDR3 nucleotide sequence: TGTGCCAGCAGTCACTCTCCCCGACCCTACGAGCAGTACTTC.

This chain joins TRBV5-4 and TRBJ2-3, with a tentative D call TRBD1 (6 bases). Germline assignment: CDR1 SGHNT and CDR2 YYREEE (reference sequence). V was pared by 4 bases and J by 0 bases, with 12 bases between. CDR3 length equals 15 residues. The CDR3 loop is CASSPDRPSTDTQYF. The CDR3 bases are TGTGCCAGCAGCCCCGACAGGCCTAGCACAGATACGCAGTATTTT.

The J gene is TRBJ2-7, the V gene TRBV6-6, with 8 bases aligning to TRBD2. CDR1 MNHNY and CDR2 SVGAGI come from the germline V gene (reference sequence). With 0 bases clipped from V and 2 bases from J, the junction kept 3 bases outside the gene matches. CDR3 length equals 15 residues. CDR3 protein: CASSYSAGGTYEQYF. The DNA for the CDR3 is TGTGCCAGCAGTTACTCGGCGGGGGGAACCTACGAGCAGTACTTC.

V usage is TRBV7-9 and J usage is TRBJ2-1, with 7 bases identical to TRBD2. The CDR3 sequence is 16 residues long. Germline V gene lookup returns CDR1 SEHNR and CDR2 FQNEAQ (reference sequence). J lost 5 bases, V lost 5 bases, and 12 bases had no gene match. As DNA, the CDR3 is TGTGCCAGCAGCCGATCGACTAGCCGCTGGGACAATGAGCAGTTCTTC. This sequence encodes CASSRSTSRWDNEQFF.

This clone was found a few times. This chain links TRBV19 with TRBJ2-7; weak D call: TRBD1 (5 bases). The CDR3 length is 15 residues. The germline V and J ends were trimmed by 3 bases and 0 bases, with 12 bases remaining between them. The germline V gene encodes CDR1 LNHDA and CDR2 SQIVND (reference sequence). The CDR3 sequence: CASSIFGAASYEQYF. The DNA for the CDR3 is TGTGCCAGTAGTATTTTTGGGGCAGCCTCCTACGAGCAGTACTTC.

CDR3 residues: CASGGTSRATGELFF. CDR3 sequence (DNA): TGTGCCAGCGGGGGGACTAGTCGTGCCACCGGGGAGCTGTTTTTT. The chain employs TRBV5-6 and TRBJ2-2; the match to TRBD2 covers 8 bases. The CDR3 totals 15 residues. With 7 bases clipped from V and 4 bases from J, the junction kept 9 bases outside the gene matches. The germline V gene has CDR1 SGHDT and CDR2 YYEEEE.

V is TRBV18 and J is TRBJ2-3; D is ambiguous. This CDR3 spans 14 amino acids. Germline V gene lookup returns CDR1 KGHSH and CDR2 LQKENI. V was cut by 0 bases and J by 0 bases, with 4 bases left in between. The CDR3 sequence: CASSPPSSTDTQYF. CDR3 nucleotide sequence: TGTGCCAGCTCACCACCGAGCAGCACAGATACGCAGTATTTT. The full variable domain, its missing parts supplied by reference TRBV18 and TRBJ2-3, is NAGVMQNPRHLVRRRGQEARLRCSPMKGHSHVYWYRQLPEEGLKFMVYLQKENIIDESGMPKERFSAEFPKEGPSILRIQQVVRGDSAAYFCASSPPSSTDTQYFGPGTRLTVL.

V is TRBV25-1 and J is TRBJ1-2; 9 nucleotides line up with TRBD1. The germline gives CDR1 MGHDK, CDR2 SYGVNS. CDR3 length: 12 amino acids. CDR3: CASGQGNYGYTF. The CDR3 nucleotides read TGTGCTTCGGGACAGGGAAACTATGGCTACACCTTC.